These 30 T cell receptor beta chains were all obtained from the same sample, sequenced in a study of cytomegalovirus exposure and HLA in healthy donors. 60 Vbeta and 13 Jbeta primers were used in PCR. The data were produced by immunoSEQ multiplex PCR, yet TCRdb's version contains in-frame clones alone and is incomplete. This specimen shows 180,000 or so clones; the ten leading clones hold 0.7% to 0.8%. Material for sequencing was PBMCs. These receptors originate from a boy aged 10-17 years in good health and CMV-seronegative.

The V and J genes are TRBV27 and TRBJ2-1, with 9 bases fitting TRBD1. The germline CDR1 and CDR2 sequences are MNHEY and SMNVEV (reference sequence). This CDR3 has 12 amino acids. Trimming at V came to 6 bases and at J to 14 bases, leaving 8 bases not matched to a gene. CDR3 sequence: CASRIPDRGEFF. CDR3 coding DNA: TGTGCCAGCAGAATTCCGGACAGGGGAGAGTTCTTC.

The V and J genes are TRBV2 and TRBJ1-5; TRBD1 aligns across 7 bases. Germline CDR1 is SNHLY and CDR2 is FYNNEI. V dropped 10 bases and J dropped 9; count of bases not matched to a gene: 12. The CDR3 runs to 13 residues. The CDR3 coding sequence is TGTGCCAACGGACAGGAGGGGAGAGGGCCCCAGCATTTT. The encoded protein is CANGQEGRGPQHF.

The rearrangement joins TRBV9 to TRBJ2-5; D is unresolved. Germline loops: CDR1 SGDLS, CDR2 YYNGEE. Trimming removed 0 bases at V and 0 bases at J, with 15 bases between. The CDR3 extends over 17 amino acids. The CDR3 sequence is CASSVGASSLYQETQYF. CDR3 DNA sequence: TGTGCCAGCAGCGTAGGGGCCTCTTCGTTGTACCAAGAGACCCAGTACTTC.

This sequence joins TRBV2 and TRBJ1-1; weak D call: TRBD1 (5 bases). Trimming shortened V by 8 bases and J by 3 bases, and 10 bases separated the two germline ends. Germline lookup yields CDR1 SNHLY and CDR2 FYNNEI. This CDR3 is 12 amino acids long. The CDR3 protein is CASLGGDTEAFF. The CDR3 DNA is TGTGCCAGCTTGGGGGGAGACACTGAAGCTTTCTTT.

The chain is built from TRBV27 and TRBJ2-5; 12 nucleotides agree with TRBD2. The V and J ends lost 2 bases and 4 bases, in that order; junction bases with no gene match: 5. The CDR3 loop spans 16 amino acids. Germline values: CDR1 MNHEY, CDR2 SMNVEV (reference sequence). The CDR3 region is CASSLLAGGPRETQYF. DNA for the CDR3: TGTGCCAGCAGTTTACTAGCGGGGGGGCCTAGAGAGACCCAGTACTTC.

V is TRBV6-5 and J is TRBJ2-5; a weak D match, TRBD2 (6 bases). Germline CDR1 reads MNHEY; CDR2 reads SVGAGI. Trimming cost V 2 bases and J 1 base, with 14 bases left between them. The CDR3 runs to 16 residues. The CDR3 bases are TGTGCCAGCAGTTACAGGAGGGTAAGGGGCCAAGAGACCCAGTACTTC. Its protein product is CASSYRRVRGQETQYF.

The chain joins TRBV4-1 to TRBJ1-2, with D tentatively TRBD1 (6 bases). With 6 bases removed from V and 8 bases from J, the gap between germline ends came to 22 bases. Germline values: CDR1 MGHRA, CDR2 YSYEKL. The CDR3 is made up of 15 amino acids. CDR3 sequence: CASRTGKGPGKGYTF. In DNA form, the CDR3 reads TGCGCCAGCAGAACAGGGAAGGGGCCGGGGAAGGGCTACACCTTC.

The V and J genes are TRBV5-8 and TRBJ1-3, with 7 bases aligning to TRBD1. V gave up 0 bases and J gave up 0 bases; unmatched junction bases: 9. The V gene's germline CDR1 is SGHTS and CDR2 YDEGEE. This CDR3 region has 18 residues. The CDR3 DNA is TGTGCCAGCAGCTTGGCCGGGGCAGGGGGACGCTCTGGAAACACCATATATTTT. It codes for CASSLAGAGGRSGNTIYF. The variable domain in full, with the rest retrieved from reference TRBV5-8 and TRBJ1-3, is EAGVTQSPTHLIKTRGQQATLRCSPISGHTSVYWYQQALGLGLQFLLWYDEGEERNRGNFPPRFSGRQFPNYSSELNVNALELEDSALYLCASSLAGAGGRSGNTIYFGEGSWLTVV.

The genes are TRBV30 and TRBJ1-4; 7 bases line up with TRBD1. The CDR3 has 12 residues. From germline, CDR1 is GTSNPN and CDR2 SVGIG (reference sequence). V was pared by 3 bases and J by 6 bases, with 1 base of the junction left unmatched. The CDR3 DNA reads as TGTGCCTGGAGCGGGACAGATGAAAAACTGTTTTTT. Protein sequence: CAWSGTDEKLFF.

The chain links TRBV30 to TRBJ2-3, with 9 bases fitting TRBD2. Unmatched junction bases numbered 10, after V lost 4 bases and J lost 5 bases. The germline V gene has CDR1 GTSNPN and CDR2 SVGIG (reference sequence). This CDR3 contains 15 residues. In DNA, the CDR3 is TGTGCCTGGATGAGGATACTTAGCGGGGGAGATACGCAGTATTTT. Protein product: CAWMRILSGGDTQYF.

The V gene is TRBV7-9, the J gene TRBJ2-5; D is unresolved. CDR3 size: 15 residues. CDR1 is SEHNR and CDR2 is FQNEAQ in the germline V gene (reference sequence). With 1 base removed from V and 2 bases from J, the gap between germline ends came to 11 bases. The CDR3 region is CASSLVIPGQETQYF. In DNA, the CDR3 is TGTGCCAGCAGCTTAGTTATCCCAGGTCAAGAGACCCAGTACTTC. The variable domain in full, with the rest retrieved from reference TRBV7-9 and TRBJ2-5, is DTGVSQNPRHKITKRGQNVTFRCDPISEHNRLYWYRQTLGQGPEFLTYFQNEAQLEKSRLLSDRFSAERPKGSFSTLEIQRTEQGDSAMYLCASSLVIPGQETQYFGPGTRLLVL.

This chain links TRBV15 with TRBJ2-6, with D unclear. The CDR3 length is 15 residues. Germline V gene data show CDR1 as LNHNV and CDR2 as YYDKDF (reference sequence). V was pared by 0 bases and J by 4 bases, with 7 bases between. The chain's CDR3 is CATSRDVSGANVLTF. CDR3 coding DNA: TGTGCCACCAGCAGAGATGTTTCGGGGGCCAACGTCCTGACTTTC. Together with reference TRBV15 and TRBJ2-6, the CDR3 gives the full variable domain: DAMVIQNPRYQVTQFGKPVTLSCSQTLNHNVMYWYQQKSSQAPKLLFHYYDKDFNNEADTPDNFQSRRPNTSFCFLDIRSPGLGDTAMYLCATSRDVSGANVLTFGAGSRLTVL.

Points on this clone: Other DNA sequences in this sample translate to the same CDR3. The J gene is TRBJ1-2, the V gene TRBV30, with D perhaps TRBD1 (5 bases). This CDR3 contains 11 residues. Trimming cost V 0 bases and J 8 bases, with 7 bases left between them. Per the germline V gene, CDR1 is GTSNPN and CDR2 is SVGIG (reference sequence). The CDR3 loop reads CAWSVGGGYTF. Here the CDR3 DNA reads TGTGCCTGGAGTGTCGGGGGGGGCTACACCTTC.

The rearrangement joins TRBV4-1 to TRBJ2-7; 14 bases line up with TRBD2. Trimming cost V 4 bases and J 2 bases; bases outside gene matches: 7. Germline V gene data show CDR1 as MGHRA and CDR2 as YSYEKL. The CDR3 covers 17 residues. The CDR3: CASSPGLAGGNPYEQYF. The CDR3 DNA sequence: TGCGCCAGCAGCCCTGGACTAGCGGGGGGAAATCCCTACGAGCAGTACTTC.

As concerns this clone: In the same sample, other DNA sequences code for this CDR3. CDR3 bases: TGCGCCAGCAGCCTCGAGGGCGGCAATCAGCCCCAGCATTTT. It specifies CASSLEGGNQPQHF. The chain employs TRBV5-1 and TRBJ1-5, with D uncertain. CDR3 length: 14 amino acids. Germline values: CDR1 SGHRS, CDR2 YFSETQ. The V and J ends lost 4 bases and 2 bases respectively, with 10 bases between them.

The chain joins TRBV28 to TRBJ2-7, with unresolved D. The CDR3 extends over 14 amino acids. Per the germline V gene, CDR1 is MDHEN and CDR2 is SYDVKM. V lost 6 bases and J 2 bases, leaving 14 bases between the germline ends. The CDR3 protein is CASRLPVAPYEQYF. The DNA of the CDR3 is TGTGCCAGCAGACTACCCGTAGCACCCTACGAGCAGTACTTC. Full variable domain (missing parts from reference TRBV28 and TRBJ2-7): DVKVTQSSRYLVKRTGEKVFLECVQDMDHENMFWYRQDPGLGLRLIYFSYDVKMKEKGDIPEGYSVSREKKERFSLILESASTNQTSMYLCASRLPVAPYEQYFGPGTRLTVT.

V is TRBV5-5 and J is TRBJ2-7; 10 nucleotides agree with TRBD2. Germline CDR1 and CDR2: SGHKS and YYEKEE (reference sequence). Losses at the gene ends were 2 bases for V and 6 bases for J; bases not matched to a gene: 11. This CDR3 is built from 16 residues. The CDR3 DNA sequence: TGTGCCAGCAGCTTTTCGGTAGCGGGGGGTTCCCGCGAGCAGTACTTC. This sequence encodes CASSFSVAGGSREQYF.

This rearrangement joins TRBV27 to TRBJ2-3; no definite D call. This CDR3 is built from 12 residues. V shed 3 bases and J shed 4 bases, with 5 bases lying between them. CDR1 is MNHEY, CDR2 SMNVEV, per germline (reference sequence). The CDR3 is CASSFGPDTQYF. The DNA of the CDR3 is TGTGCCAGCAGTTTTGGGCCAGATACGCAGTATTTT.

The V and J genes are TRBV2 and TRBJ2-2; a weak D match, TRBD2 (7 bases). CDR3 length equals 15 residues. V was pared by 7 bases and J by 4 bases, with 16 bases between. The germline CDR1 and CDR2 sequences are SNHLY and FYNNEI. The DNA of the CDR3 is TGTGCCAGCATCACTCAGGGAGGGGGCACCGGGGAGCTGTTTTTT. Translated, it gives CASITQGGGTGELFF.

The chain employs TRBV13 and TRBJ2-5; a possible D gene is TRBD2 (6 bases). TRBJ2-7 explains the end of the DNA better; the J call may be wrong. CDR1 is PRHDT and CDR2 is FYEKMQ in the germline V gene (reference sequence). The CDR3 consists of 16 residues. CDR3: CASSSLGGKGSYEQYF. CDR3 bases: TGTGCCAGCAGCTCTTTGGGAGGAAAGGGATCCTACGAGCAGTACTTC.

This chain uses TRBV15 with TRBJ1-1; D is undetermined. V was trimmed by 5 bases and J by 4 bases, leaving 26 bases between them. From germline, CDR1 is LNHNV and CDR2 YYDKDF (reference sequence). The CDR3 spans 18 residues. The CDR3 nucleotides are TGTGCCACCAGCGAAGACACGCTAATCCAGGTTGTGGGCACTGAAGCTTTCTTT. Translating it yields CATSEDTLIQVVGTEAFF.

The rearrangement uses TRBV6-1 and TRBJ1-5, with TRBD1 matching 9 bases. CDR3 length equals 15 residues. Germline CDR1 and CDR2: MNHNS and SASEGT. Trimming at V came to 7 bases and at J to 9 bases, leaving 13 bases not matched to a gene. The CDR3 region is CASIDPGQGGGPQHF. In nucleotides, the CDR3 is TGTGCCAGCATAGATCCGGGACAGGGAGGGGGGCCCCAGCATTTT.

The CDR3 DNA reads TGTGCCAGCACATTAGCAGGGGGGTACGAGCAGTACTTC. It translates to CASTLAGGYEQYF. This rearrangement joins TRBV28 to TRBJ2-5; perhaps TRBD1 as D (7 bases). The J call may not be correct, given that the DNA end is closer to TRBJ2-7. The V gene's germline CDR1 is MDHEN and CDR2 SYDVKM. This CDR3 contains 13 residues.

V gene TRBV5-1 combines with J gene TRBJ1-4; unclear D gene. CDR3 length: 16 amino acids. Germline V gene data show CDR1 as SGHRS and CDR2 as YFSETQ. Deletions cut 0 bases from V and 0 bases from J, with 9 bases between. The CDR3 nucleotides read TGCGCCAGCAGCTTGGGACGGACTGCAACTAATGAAAAACTGTTTTTT. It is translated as CASSLGRTATNEKLFF.

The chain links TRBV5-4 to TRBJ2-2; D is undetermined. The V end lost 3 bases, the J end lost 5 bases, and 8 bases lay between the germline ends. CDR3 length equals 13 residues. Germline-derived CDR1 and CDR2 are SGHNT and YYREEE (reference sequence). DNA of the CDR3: TGTGCCAGCAGCTCTAAGATAACCGGGGAGCTGTTTTTT. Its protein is CASSSKITGELFF.

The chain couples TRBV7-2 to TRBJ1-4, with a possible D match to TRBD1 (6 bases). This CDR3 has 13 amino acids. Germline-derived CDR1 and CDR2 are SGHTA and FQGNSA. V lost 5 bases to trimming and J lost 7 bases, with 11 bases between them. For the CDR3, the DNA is TGTGCCAGCAGCCAGAACAGGGTTGAAAAACTGTTTTTT. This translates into CASSQNRVEKLFF.

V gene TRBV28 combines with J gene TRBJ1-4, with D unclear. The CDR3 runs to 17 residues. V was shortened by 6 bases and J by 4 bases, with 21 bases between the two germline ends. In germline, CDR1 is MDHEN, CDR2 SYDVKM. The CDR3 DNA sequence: TGTGCCAGCAGCCAAGCCCCCTACGGGTTGATTAATGAAAAACTGTTTTTT. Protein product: CASSQAPYGLINEKLFF.

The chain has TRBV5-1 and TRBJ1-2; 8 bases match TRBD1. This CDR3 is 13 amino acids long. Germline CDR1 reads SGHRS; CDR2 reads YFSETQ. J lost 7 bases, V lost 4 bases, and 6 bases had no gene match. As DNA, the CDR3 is TGCGCCAGCAGCACCGAGACAGGGGTTGGCTACACCTTC. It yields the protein CASSTETGVGYTF.

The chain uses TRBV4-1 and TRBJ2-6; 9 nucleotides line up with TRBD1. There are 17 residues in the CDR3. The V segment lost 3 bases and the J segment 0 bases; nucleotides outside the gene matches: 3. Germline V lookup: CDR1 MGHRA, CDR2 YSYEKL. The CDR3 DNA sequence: TGCGCCAGCAGCCAGCAGACAGGGGGCTCTGGGGCCAACGTCCTGACTTTC. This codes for CASSQQTGGSGANVLTF.

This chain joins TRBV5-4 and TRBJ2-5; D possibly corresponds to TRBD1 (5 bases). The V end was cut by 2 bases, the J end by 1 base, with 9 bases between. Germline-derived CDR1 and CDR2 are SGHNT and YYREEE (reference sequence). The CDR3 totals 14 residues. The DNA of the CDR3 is TGTGCCAGCAGCTTACAGGCCATCCAAGAGACCCAGTACTTC. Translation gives CASSLQAIQETQYF.